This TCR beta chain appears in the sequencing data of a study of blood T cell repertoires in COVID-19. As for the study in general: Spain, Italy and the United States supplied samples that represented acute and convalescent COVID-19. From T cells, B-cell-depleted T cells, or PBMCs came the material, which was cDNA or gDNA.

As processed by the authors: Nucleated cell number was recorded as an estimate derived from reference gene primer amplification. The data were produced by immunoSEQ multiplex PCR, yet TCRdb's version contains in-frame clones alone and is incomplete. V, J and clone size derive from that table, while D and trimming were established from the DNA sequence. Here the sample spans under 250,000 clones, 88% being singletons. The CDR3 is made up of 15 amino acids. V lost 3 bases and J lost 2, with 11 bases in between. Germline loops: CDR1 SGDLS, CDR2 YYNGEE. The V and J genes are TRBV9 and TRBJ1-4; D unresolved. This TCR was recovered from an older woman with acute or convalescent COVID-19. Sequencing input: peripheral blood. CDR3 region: CASSALGGTNEKLFF. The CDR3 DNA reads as TGTGCCAGCAGCGCCCTTGGAGGGACTAATGAAAAACTGTTTTTT. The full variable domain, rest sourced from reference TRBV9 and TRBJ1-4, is DSGVTQTPKHLITATGQRVTLRCSPRSGDLSVYWYQQSLDQGLQFLIQYYNGEERAKGNILERFSAQQFPDLHSELNLSSLELGDSALYFCASSALGGTNEKLFFGSGTQLSVL.